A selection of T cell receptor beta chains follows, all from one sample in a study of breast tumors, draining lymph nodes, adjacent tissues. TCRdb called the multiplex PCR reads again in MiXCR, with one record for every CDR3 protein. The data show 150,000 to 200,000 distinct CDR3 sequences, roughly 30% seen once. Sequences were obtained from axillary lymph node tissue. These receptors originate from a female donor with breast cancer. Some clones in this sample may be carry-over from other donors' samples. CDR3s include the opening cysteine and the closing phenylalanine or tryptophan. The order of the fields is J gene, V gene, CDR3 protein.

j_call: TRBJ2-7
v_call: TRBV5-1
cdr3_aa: CASSWVGGDEQYF

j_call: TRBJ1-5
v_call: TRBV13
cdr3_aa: CASSLGRSGGTGDQPQHF

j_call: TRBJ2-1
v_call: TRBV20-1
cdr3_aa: CSVVAGLAGALPSSYNEQFF

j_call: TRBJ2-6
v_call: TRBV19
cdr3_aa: CASSMVRASGANVLTF

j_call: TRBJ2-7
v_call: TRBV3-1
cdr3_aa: CASSQARGRYEQYF

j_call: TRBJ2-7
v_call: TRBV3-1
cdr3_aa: CASSQGRGGYEQYF

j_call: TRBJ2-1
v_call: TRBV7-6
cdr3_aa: CASSLAGYQDEQFF

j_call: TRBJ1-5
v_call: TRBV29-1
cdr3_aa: CSVRDNYNQPQHF

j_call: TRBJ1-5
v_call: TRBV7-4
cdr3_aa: CASSLGTGGSQPQHF

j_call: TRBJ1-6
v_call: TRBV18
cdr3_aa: CASSPDRVGVEPLHF

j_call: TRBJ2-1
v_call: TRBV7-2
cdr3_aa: CASSLGFGTLNIEQFF

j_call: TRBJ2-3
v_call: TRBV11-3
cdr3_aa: CASSLTRDSNEQYF

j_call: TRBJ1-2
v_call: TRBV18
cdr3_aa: CASSPEGLYGYTF

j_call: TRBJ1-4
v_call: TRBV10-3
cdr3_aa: CASGGGPTNEKLFF

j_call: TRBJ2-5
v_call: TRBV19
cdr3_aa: CASKGATSGSRETQYF

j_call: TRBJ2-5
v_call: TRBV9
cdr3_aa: CASSAGGSAQETPYF

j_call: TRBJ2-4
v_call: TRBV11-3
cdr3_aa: CASSLRSGRAEGANIQYF

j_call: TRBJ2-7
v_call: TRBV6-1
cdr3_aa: CASSEFGASTAEEQYF

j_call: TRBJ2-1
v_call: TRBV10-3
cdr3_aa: CAISEGTSAYNEQFF

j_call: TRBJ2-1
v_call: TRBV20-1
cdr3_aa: CSGTKAGVPNEQFF

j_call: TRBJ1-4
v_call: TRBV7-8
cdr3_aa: CASSLERGVGAIRANEKLFF

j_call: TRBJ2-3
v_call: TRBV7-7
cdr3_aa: CASSSLPGTDTQYF